These T cell receptor beta chains were read from a single sample in a study of blood T cell repertoires in COVID-19. The protocol was immunoSEQ multiplex PCR, while the TCRdb copy is restricted to in-frame clones and leaves out a portion. Here the sample spans roughly 200,000 clones, 90% being singletons. The specimen was peripheral blood. These receptors were taken from a man aged 50 to 59 with acute or convalescent COVID-19. CDR3s include the opening cysteine and the closing phenylalanine or tryptophan. Each record gives: J gene, D gene, clone size, V gene, CDR3 protein, CDR3 DNA. The D gene is left open where the match is weak. Clone size, where shown, is once, few, many, or a class for clones that have expanded.

TRBJ2-7 . . TRBV27 CASSLSGQPYEQYF TGTGCCAGCAGTTTATCGGGCCAGCCCTACGAGCAGTACTTC
TRBJ2-1 . . TRBV19 CASSMWEKWPNEQFF TGTGCCAGTAGTATGTGGGAGAAGTGGCCCAATGAGCAGTTCTTC
TRBJ2-1 TRBD2 . TRBV5-1 CASSPAGGLREQFF TGCGCCAGCAGCCCGGCGGGGGGGCTGCGTGAGCAGTTCTTC
TRBJ2-7 . . TRBV7-2 CASSLNREGSYEQYF TGTGCCAGCAGCTTAAACAGGGAGGGCTCCTACGAGCAGTACTTC
TRBJ1-1 . . TRBV19 CASSLIGMNTEAFF TGTGCCAGTAGCTTAATCGGGATGAACACTGAAGCTTTCTTT
TRBJ2-3 TRBD1 . TRBV4-3 CASSRRQGTDTQYF TGCGCCAGCAGCCGAAGACAGGGAACAGATACGCAGTATTTT
TRBJ2-5 TRBD2 . TRBV5-5 CASSHHQMAGGLRETQYF TGTGCCAGCAGCCACCACCAAATGGCGGGGGGCCTACGGGAGACCCAGTACTTC
TRBJ2-3 TRBD2 . TRBV11-1 CASSLATGGGGRTDTQYF TGTGCCAGCAGCTTAGCGACCGGTGGCGGGGGGCGCACAGATACGCAGTATTTT
TRBJ1-2 TRBD1 . TRBV11-2 CASREQGAGGYTF TGTGCCAGCAGAGAACAGGGGGCGGGTGGCTACACCTTC
TRBJ2-2 . . TRBV9 CASTVAGTLTGELFF TGTGCCAGCACCGTAGCCGGGACACTTACCGGGGAGCTGTTTTTT
TRBJ2-1 TRBD2 . TRBV5-1 CASSLGPSGKNEQFF TGCGCCAGCAGTCTGGGGCCTAGCGGGAAAAATGAGCAGTTCTTC
TRBJ2-7 . . TRBV7-9 CASSAAGWTYEQYF TGTGCCAGCAGCGCCGCAGGGTGGACCTACGAGCAGTACTTC
TRBJ2-3 TRBD1 . TRBV6-5 CASSYSVTGRSDTQYF TGTGCCAGCAGTTACTCTGTGACAGGGCGTTCAGATACGCAGTATTTT
TRBJ1-1 . . TRBV10-3 CAISESAGTEAFF TGTGCCATCAGTGAGTCAGCAGGGACTGAAGCTTTCTTT
TRBJ1-4 TRBD1 . TRBV14 CASSPGTAEKLFF TGTGCCAGCAGTCCCGGGACAGCAGAAAAACTGTTTTTT
TRBJ2-7 TRBD1 . TRBV27 CASSLGAGTGKYF TGTGCCAGCAGTTTGGGAGCCGGGACAGGGAAGTACTTC
TRBJ1-1 . few TRBV3-1/TRBV3-2 CASSPRGGKTEAFF TGTGCCAGCAGCCCCAGAGGGGGAAAGACTGAAGCTTTCTTT
TRBJ2-3 TRBD1 few TRBV13 CASSSYTGGRTDTQYF TGTGCCAGCAGCTCCTACACAGGGGGCCGGACAGATACGCAGTATTTT
TRBJ2-3 . . TRBV5-4 CASSLGGRRATGDTQYF TGTGCCAGCAGCTTGGGGGGCCGTCGCGCCACAGGAGATACGCAGTATTTT
TRBJ2-5 TRBD1 . TRBV27 CASSITGTGVETQYF TGTGCCAGCAGTATAACCGGGACAGGGGTAGAGACCCAGTACTTC
TRBJ2-5 . . TRBV4-2 CASSQQGMGETQYF TGTGCCAGCAGCCAACAGGGGATGGGAGAGACCCAGTACTTC
TRBJ1-5 . . TRBV6-5 CASKAGVQPQHF TGTGCCAGCAAGGCAGGGGTTCAGCCCCAGCATTTT
TRBJ2-7 . . TRBV13 CASSLDTSYEQYF TGTGCCAGCAGCTTAGACACATCCTACGAGCAGTACTTC
TRBJ1-1 . few TRBV18 CASSPPGASETEAFF TGTGCCAGCTCACCACCGGGGGCGAGTGAGACTGAAGCTTTCTTT
TRBJ2-7 . . TRBV30 CAWSVRGSYEQYF TGTGCCTGGAGTGTACGCGGTTCCTACGAGCAGTACTTC
TRBJ2-3 . . TRBV28 CASRGHGYSTDTQYF TGTGCCAGCAGGGGACACGGCTATAGCACAGATACGCAGTATTTT
TRBJ2-2 . . TRBV5-1 CASSSGRGTNTGELFF TGCGCCAGCAGCTCTGGGAGGGGGACCAACACCGGGGAGCTGTTTTTT
TRBJ1-5 . . TRBV4-1 CASSQAPGGFSNQPQHF TGCGCCAGCAGCCAAGCGCCGGGGGGCTTCAGCAATCAGCCCCAGCATTTT
TRBJ2-7 . . TRBV5-6 CASSHFGTHGAYEQYF TGTGCCAGCAGCCATTTTGGGACTCATGGAGCCTACGAGCAGTACTTC
TRBJ2-5 TRBD2 . TRBV4-1 CASSHPGLPVQETQYF TGCGCCAGCAGCCACCCGGGACTACCAGTCCAAGAGACCCAGTACTTC
TRBJ1-2 . once TRBV5-1 CASSFDAGANYGYTF TGCGCCAGCAGCTTTGATGCAGGGGCGAACTATGGCTACACCTTC
TRBJ1-5 . . TRBV6-6 CASSYSRVFEPQHF TGTGCCAGCAGTTACTCGCGGGTCTTCGAGCCCCAGCATTTT
TRBJ2-1 . . TRBV7-8 CASSGRTASLGNEQFF TGTGCCAGCAGCGGGCGGACAGCCTCACTAGGGAACGAGCAGTTCTTC
TRBJ2-7 . once TRBV10-3 CAISEKQGYEQYF TGTGCCATCAGTGAGAAACAGGGCTACGAGCAGTACTTC
TRBJ2-3 TRBD1 . TRBV20-1 CSASDRGSTDTQYF TGCAGTGCTAGTGACAGGGGTAGCACAGATACGCAGTATTTT
TRBJ2-1 TRBD2 . TRBV6-4 CASSTIAGAGLYEQFF TGTGCCAGCAGCACCATAGCGGGTGCGGGCTTGTATGAGCAGTTCTTC
TRBJ2-1 TRBD1 . TRBV6-4 CASSSDRYNEQFF TGTGCCAGCAGTTCGGACAGGTACAATGAGCAGTTCTTC
TRBJ2-2 TRBD1 once TRBV11-1 CASTVRGQLNTGELFF TGTGCCAGCACCGTTAGGGGACAGTTGAACACCGGGGAGCTGTTTTTT